A selection of T cell receptor beta chains follows, all from one sample in a study of blood T cell repertoires in COVID-19. Method: immunoSEQ multiplex PCR; TCRdb's copy keeps in-frame clones and lacks some. The sample carries about 250,000 clones, about 83% recorded once. Sequenced material: peripheral blood. Every receptor here comes from a man aged 35-49 years with active or convalescent COVID-19. The conserved cysteine and the conserved F or W are not part of the CDR3 here.

V gene	J gene	CDR3 protein
TRBV27	TRBJ1-2	ASSQQGVANYGYT
TRBV24-1	TRBJ1-2	ATGTSFGYT
TRBV18	TRBJ1-3	ASSPSEGLRSSGNTIY
TRBV7-2	TRBJ1-3	ASSLYPSRQGANTIY
TRBV7-6	TRBJ2-7	ASGTPGQPYEQY
TRBV12-5	TRBJ1-3	ASGREGNTIY
TRBV18	TRBJ1-4	ASSPRQTAEKLF
TRBV18	TRBJ1-5	ASSQGQGTGQPQH
TRBV7-9	TRBJ1-2	ASSLRDSIYGYT
TRBV6-5	TRBJ1-2	ASSRSLAVDYGYT
TRBV11-3	TRBJ1-1	ASSHGQGLNTEAF
TRBV5-1	TRBJ2-1	ASSPFRASGGDRNEQF
TRBV29-1	TRBJ2-2	SVDGGGRTGELF
TRBV7-3	TRBJ2-3	ASSSDRGTDTQY
TRBV7-9	TRBJ2-7	ASSLQGYSYEQY